A single sample is the source of the 23 T cell receptor beta chains below, sequenced in a study of vaccination effects on CD4 cells after COVID-19. Only in-frame clones appear in the TCRdb table, and some are missing; sequencing was by immunoSEQ multiplex PCR. The sample records some 30,000 clones, 72% being singletons. Their cognate antigens are unknown. Within the ViraFEST assay, antigen-specific CD4+ T cells underwent expansion with viral peptide pools prior to sequencing. Cells that had been cultured for 10 days were the source of isolated CD4+ T cells. Their SARS-CoV-2 infection, verified by PCR, occurred between March and December 2020. The starting material was CD4+ T cells from PBMCs cultured with a peptide pool, obtained before COVID-19 vaccination. The origin of the receptors is a human donor who had a prior SARS-CoV-2 infection.

This chain joins TRBV20-1 and TRBJ2-7, with 8 bases matching TRBD2. The germline V gene encodes CDR1 DFQATT and CDR2 SNEGSKA (reference sequence). Trimming removed 3 bases from V and 0 bases from J; junction bases left unmatched: 4. There are 14 residues in the CDR3. The CDR3 region is CSASRTSRSYEQYF. DNA of the CDR3: TGCAGTGCTAGTAGGACTAGCCGCTCCTACGAGCAGTACTTC.

The chain links TRBV4-3 to TRBJ2-1; maybe TRBD2 (5 bases). Germline CDR1 LGHNA, CDR2 YSLEER. V was cut by 1 base and J by 8 bases, with 15 bases left in between. CDR3 length: 15 amino acids. The CDR3 nucleotides read TGCGCCAGCAGCCAAGGAGGACTCCGATCCGATGAGCAGTTCTTC. Encoded protein: CASSQGGLRSDEQFF.

The CDR3 sequence is CASSQAPPGTGWNEQFF. The CDR3 coding sequence is TGTGCCAGCAGCCAAGCCCCCCCCGGGACAGGGTGGAATGAGCAGTTCTTC. The V gene is TRBV7-3, the J gene TRBJ2-1; TRBD1 matches at 9 bases. J lost 7 bases, V lost 5 bases, and 15 bases had no gene match. CDR1 is SGHTA and CDR2 is FQGTGA in the germline V gene. The CDR3 contains 17 residues.

V is TRBV13 and J is TRBJ1-3; weak D call: TRBD1 (5 bases). The CDR3 spans 15 residues. Trimming took 3 bases from V and 0 from J, leaving 9 bases between them. Germline V lookup: CDR1 PRHDT, CDR2 FYEKMQ (reference sequence). This CDR3 reads CASSFDSHSGNTIYF. The CDR3 nucleotides are TGTGCCAGCAGCTTCGACAGCCACTCTGGAAACACCATATATTTT.

V and J are TRBV7-3 and TRBJ2-5; 9 bases align to TRBD2. Losses at the gene ends were 4 bases for V and 2 bases for J; bases not matched to a gene: 5. Germline CDR1 SGHTA, CDR2 FQGTGA. This CDR3 comprises 15 residues. The CDR3 sequence is CASSSGAGGQETQYF. The CDR3 coding sequence is TGTGCCAGCAGCTCAGGGGCGGGGGGGCAAGAGACCCAGTACTTC.

This clone was counted only a few times. The chain links TRBV3-1 (or the pseudogene TRBV3-2) to TRBJ1-5; D uncertain. V lost 1 base and J lost 7, with 5 bases in between. Germline V lookup: CDR1 LGHDT, CDR2 YNNKEL (reference sequence). This CDR3 contains 12 residues. The CDR3 nucleotides read TGTGCCAGCAGCCAAGGGTGGCAGCCCCAGCATTTT. Amino acids: CASSQGWQPQHF.

The rearrangement links TRBV13 to TRBJ1-1; D possibly corresponds to TRBD1 (5 bases). Trimming cost V 0 bases and J 4 bases, with 15 bases left between them. Germline V CDR1 and CDR2: PRHDT, FYEKMQ (reference sequence). The CDR3 is 16 amino acids. The CDR3 spells CASSLGLKQAGTEAFF. In DNA form, the CDR3 reads TGTGCCAGCAGCTTAGGCCTGAAACAGGCGGGCACTGAAGCTTTCTTT.

The V call is TRBV11-3, the J call TRBJ2-5; TRBD2 matches at 8 bases. Losses at the gene ends were 2 bases for V and 4 bases for J; bases not matched to a gene: 15. This CDR3 has 18 amino acids. CDR1 is SGHNT and CDR2 is YENEEA in the germline V gene. The CDR3 DNA is TGTGCCAGCAGCTTATTCTTTTCTAGCGGGTCCCGGAGAGAGACCCAGTACTTC. Translating gives CASSLFFSSGSRRETQYF.

The V gene is TRBV7-9, the J gene TRBJ2-1; possible D gene TRBD2, 7 bases. The CDR3 has 17 amino acids. V lost 7 bases and J 4 bases, leaving 23 bases between the germline ends. Germline V gene data show CDR1 as SEHNR and CDR2 as FQNEAQ (reference sequence). The CDR3 sequence: CASTSYQGGGIYNEQFF. Here the CDR3 DNA reads TGTGCCAGCACCTCTTATCAGGGCGGGGGCATATACAATGAGCAGTTCTTC.

This clone was seen a handful of times. This chain uses TRBV19 with TRBJ2-1; possible D gene TRBD1, 5 bases. Germline values: CDR1 LNHDA, CDR2 SQIVND (reference sequence). V was cut by 5 bases and J by 9 bases, with 11 bases left in between. The CDR3 extends over 12 amino acids. In nucleotides, the CDR3 is TGTGCCAGTAGTCTTCAGGGTGGTGAGCAGTTCTTC. Translating gives CASSLQGGEQFF.

V is TRBV29-1 and J is TRBJ2-3; D assignment may be TRBD1 or TRBD2 (5 bases each). The CDR3 is 14 residues long. CDR1 is SQVTM and CDR2 is ANQGSEA in the germline V gene. Trimming took off 5 bases at V and 0 bases at J, with 12 bases between the two ends. CDR3 amino acids: CSVRDPWSTDTQYF. In nucleotides, the CDR3 is TGCAGCGTTAGGGACCCCTGGAGCACAGATACGCAGTATTTT.

The chain has TRBV9 and TRBJ1-1, with TRBD1 matching over 11 bases. The CDR3 has 13 residues. Trimming removed 3 bases from V and 11 bases from J; junction bases left unmatched: 6. CDR1 is SGDLS and CDR2 is YYNGEE in the germline V gene. CDR3 amino acids: CASSGGQGAPAFF. As DNA, the CDR3 is TGTGCCAGCAGCGGAGGACAGGGGGCGCCCGCTTTCTTT.

The chain is built from TRBV4-2 and TRBJ2-5, with D possibly matching TRBD2 (7 bases). Trimming cost V 3 bases and J 3 bases, with 17 bases left between them. Germline V gene sequence: CDR1 LGHNA, CDR2 YNFKEQ. This CDR3 is 16 amino acids long. This CDR3 reads CASSHGGGDKEETQYF. In DNA, the CDR3 is TGTGCCAGCAGCCATGGCGGGGGCGACAAGGAAGAGACCCAGTACTTC.

The V gene is TRBV5-4, the J gene TRBJ1-3, with TRBD1 as a possible D gene (6 bases). CDR1 is SGHNT and CDR2 is YYREEE in the germline V gene (reference sequence). This CDR3 region has 16 residues. The germline V and J ends were trimmed by 0 bases and 8 bases, with 18 bases remaining between them. In nucleotides, the CDR3 is TGTGCCAGCAGCTTGGATCCCCGAACAGGGTCGGACACCATATATTTT. Translating it yields CASSLDPRTGSDTIYF.

The chain links TRBV7-9 to TRBJ2-3; a possible D gene is TRBD2 (6 bases). The CDR3 consists of 17 residues. CDR1 is SEHNR and CDR2 is FQNEAQ in the germline V gene (reference sequence). V dropped 5 bases and J dropped 3 bases, with 21 bases sitting between them. CDR3 protein: CASSDKITGVSTDTQYF. The CDR3 coding sequence is TGTGCCAGCAGCGACAAGATAACGGGAGTGAGTACAGATACGCAGTATTTT.

Concerning this clone: This same CDR3 is encoded by further DNA sequences in the sample. V usage is TRBV7-9 and J usage is TRBJ1-2; D is unclear. The CDR3 contains 11 residues. Germline CDR1 and CDR2: SEHNR and FQNEAQ (reference sequence). The ends were cut back, 2 bases at V and 4 bases at J, with 2 bases in the middle. CDR3 in amino acids: CASSLLYGYTF. CDR3 sequence (DNA): TGTGCCAGCAGCTTACTCTATGGCTACACCTTC.

The V call is TRBV9, the J call TRBJ2-7; no clear D. The germline V and J ends were trimmed by 2 bases and 2 bases, with 11 bases remaining between them. The CDR3 is 14 residues long. CDR1 and CDR2 (germline): SGDLS, YYNGEE. CDR3 in amino acids: CASSVRPLAYEQYF. DNA of the CDR3: TGTGCCAGCAGCGTCCGCCCTTTGGCCTACGAGCAGTACTTC.

The chain uses TRBV2 and TRBJ1-6; TRBD1 aligns across 7 bases. This CDR3 has 14 amino acids. J gave up 7 bases and V 5 bases, and 5 bases lay outside the gene matches. CDR1 is SNHLY and CDR2 is FYNNEI in the germline V gene. In nucleotides, the CDR3 is TGTGCCAGCAGTTCCGACAGGGAGAATTCACCCCTCCACTTT. Translation: CASSSDRENSPLHF.

V gene TRBV4-3 combines with J gene TRBJ2-7, with 9 bases matching TRBD2. V lost 4 bases and J lost 5; bases outside the gene matches: 12. This CDR3 comprises 16 residues. Per germline, CDR1 LGHNA and CDR2 YSLEER. The CDR3 nucleotides are TGCGCCAGCAGCCGCGGCCTGGCGGGAGGGTCTCACGAGCAGTACTTC. Its translation: CASSRGLAGGSHEQYF.

The V call is TRBV7-6, the J call TRBJ1-1; D might be TRBD1 (6 bases). Germline CDR1 is SGHVS and CDR2 is FNYEAQ. This CDR3 is built from 14 residues. Trimming removed 5 bases at V and 1 base at J, with 11 bases between. CDR3 region: CASSPQGGNTEAFF. The CDR3 nucleotides read TGTGCCAGCAGCCCCCAAGGGGGGAACACTGAAGCTTTCTTT.

This chain uses TRBV25-1 with TRBJ1-1; D ambiguous. V was shortened by 4 bases and J by 5 bases, with 8 bases between the two germline ends. From germline, CDR1 is MGHDK and CDR2 SYGVNS. The CDR3 is 12 amino acids. The CDR3 loop reads CASSGGGTEAFF. The CDR3 DNA reads as TGTGCCAGCAGTGGGGGTGGGACTGAAGCTTTCTTT.

This clone was observed a handful of times. This chain joins TRBV3-1 (or the pseudogene TRBV3-2) and TRBJ2-5; D may correspond to TRBD1 or TRBD2 (6 bases each). In germline, CDR1 is LGHDT, CDR2 YNNKEL (reference sequence). The CDR3 has 15 amino acids. V lost 4 bases, J lost 7 bases, and 19 bases lay in between. In DNA, the CDR3 is TGTGCCAGCAGCCCCATCCCAGGGGCCGGGGGGACCCAGTACTTC. This sequence encodes CASSPIPGAGGTQYF.

This clone was detected only once. The chain has TRBV11-3 and TRBJ2-2; D may be TRBD1 (5 bases). V was shortened by 4 bases and J by 6 bases, with 21 bases between the two germline ends. Germline CDR1 SGHNT, CDR2 YENEEA. The CDR3 has 17 amino acids. CDR3 coding DNA: TGTGCCAGCAGCTCCCCCAGGGCAGGGTTGGTGGCCGGGGAGCTGTTTTTT. Its translation is CASSSPRAGLVAGELFF.